This record covers a single T cell receptor beta chain. The record originates from a study of shared clonotypes between healthy human individuals. Here immunoSEQ multiplex PCR was the method, and the copy in TCRdb shows in-frame clones only, minus some. Of 2 million to 2.5 million clones listed, approximately 96% are singletons. The V gene's germline CDR1 is MNHEY and CDR2 SMNVEV (reference sequence). The CDR3 has 17 residues. J lost 3 bases, V lost 6 bases, and 16 bases had no gene match. This TCR was recovered from a man aged 18 to 30 in good health. The material sequenced was naive CD4+ T cells sorted from blood. Indicated subset: CD45RA+ positively selected. The chain joins TRBV27 to TRBJ2-7, with TRBD1 identical over 8 bases. The CDR3 nucleotides are TGTGCCAGCAGCCCCCACCCCGGACAGGGATTGATCTACGAGCAGTACTTC. Its protein is CASSPHPGQGLIYEQYF.